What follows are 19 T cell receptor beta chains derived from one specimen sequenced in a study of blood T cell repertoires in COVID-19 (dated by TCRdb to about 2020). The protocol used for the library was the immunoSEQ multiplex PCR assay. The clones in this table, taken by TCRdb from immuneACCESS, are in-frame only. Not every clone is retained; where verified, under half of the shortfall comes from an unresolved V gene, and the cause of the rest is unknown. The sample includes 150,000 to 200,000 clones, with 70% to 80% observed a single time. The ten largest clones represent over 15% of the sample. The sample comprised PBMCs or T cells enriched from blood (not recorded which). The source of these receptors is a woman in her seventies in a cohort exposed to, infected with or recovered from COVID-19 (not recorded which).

CDR3 DNA: TGTGCCAGCAGCGTAGGGACAGGGACTCTCACAGATACGCAGTATTTT. This sequence encodes CASSVGTGTLTDTQYF. The chain links TRBV9 to TRBJ2-3; TRBD1 matches at 8 bases. The CDR3 totals 16 residues. Germline assignment: CDR1 SGDLS and CDR2 YYNGEE. Germline trimming cut 0 bases from V and 2 bases from J; bases unmatched to any gene: 5.

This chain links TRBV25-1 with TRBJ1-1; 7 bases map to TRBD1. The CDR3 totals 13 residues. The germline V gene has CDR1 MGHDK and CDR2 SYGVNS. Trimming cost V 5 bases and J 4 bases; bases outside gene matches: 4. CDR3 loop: CASSLYRGTEAFF. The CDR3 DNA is TGTGCCAGCAGTTTATACAGGGGCACTGAAGCTTTCTTT.

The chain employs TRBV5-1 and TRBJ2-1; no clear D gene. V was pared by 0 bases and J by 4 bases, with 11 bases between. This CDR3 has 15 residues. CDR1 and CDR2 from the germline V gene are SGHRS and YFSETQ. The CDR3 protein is CASSLDFADYNEQFF. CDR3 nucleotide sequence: TGCGCCAGCAGCTTGGATTTCGCGGATTACAATGAGCAGTTCTTC.

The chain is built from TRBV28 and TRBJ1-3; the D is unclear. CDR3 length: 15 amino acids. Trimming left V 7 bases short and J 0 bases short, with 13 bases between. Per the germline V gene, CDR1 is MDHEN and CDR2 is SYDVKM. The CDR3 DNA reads TGTGCCAGCACTTCGCCGGAGAGCTCTGGAAACACCATATATTTT. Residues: CASTSPESSGNTIYF.

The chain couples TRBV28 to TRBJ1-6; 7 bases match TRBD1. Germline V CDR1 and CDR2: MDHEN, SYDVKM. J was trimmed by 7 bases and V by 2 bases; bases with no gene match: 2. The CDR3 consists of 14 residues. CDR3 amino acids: CASSLGDSNSPLHF. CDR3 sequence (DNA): TGTGCCAGCAGTTTAGGGGACAGCAATTCACCCCTCCACTTT.

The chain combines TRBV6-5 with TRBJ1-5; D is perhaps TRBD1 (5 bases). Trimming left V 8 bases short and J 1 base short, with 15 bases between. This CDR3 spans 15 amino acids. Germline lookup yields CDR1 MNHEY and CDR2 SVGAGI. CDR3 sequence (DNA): TGTGCCAGCCGGCAGGGAGGTGGGAGCAATCAGCCCCAGCATTTT. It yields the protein CASRQGGGSNQPQHF.

This CDR3 is CASSMGQNYGYTF. CDR3 in DNA: TGTGCCAGTAGTATGGGACAGAACTATGGCTACACCTTC. The chain recombines TRBV19 with TRBJ1-2; TRBD1 aligns across 7 bases. V shed 3 bases and J 2 bases; nucleotides not matched to a gene: 0. Germline values: CDR1 LNHDA, CDR2 SQIVND (reference sequence). This CDR3 comprises 13 residues. Using reference TRBV19 and TRBJ1-2 for the parts outside the CDR3, the full variable domain is DGGITQSPKYLFRKEGQNVTLSCEQNLNHDAMYWYRQDPGQGLRLIYYSQIVNDFQKGDIAEGYSVSREKKESFPLTVTSAQKNPTAFYLCASSMGQNYGYTFGSGTRLTVV.

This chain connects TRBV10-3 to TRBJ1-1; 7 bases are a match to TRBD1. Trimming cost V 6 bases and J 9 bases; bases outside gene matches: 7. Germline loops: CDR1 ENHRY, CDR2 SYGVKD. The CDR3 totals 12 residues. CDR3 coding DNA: TGTGCCATCAGGACCGAGACAGGGAAAGCTTTCTTT. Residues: CAIRTETGKAFF.

In DNA, the CDR3 is TGTGCCAGCAGTGAACGGGGAGGGGCGGATGGCTACACCTTC. Translation: CASSERGGADGYTF. The gene calls are TRBV25-1 and TRBJ1-2, with a weak D call TRBD1 (5 bases). Germline V gene sequence: CDR1 MGHDK, CDR2 SYGVNS. Trimming shortened V by 2 bases and J by 6 bases, and 13 bases separated the two germline ends. This CDR3 contains 14 residues.

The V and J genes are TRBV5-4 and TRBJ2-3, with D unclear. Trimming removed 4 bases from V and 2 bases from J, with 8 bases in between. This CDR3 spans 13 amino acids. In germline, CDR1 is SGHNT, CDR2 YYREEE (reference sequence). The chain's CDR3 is CASSPGSTDTQYF. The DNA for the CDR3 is TGTGCCAGCAGCCCCGGGTCCACAGATACGCAGTATTTT.

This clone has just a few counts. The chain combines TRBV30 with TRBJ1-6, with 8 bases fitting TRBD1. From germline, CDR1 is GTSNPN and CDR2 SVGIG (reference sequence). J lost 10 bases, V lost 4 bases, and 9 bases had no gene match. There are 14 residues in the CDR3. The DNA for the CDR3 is TGTGCCTGGAATCTTTGGGACAGGAACTCACCCCTCCACTTT. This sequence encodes CAWNLWDRNSPLHF.

Here the CDR3 reads CASSQNPAGEYEQYF. The DNA of the CDR3 is TGCGCCAGCAGCCAAAACCCAGCGGGAGAGTACGAGCAGTACTTC. The J gene is TRBJ2-7, the V gene TRBV4-3, with TRBD2 matching 8 bases. Germline V lookup: CDR1 LGHNA, CDR2 YSLEER. J gave up 4 bases and V 2 bases, and 7 bases lay outside the gene matches. The CDR3 spans 15 residues.

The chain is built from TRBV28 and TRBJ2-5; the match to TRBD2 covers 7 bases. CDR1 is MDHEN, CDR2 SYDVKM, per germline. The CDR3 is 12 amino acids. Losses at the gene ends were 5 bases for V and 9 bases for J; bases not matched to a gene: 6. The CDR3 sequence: CASSAGVLAQYF. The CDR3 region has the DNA TGTGCCAGCAGTGCGGGAGTCCTGGCCCAGTACTTC.

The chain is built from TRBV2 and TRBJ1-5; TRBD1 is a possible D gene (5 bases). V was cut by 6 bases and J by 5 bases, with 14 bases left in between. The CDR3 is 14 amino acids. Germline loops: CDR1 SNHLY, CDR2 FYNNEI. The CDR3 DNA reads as TGTGCCAGCAGCGCTCAGGGTCAGGATCAGCCCCAGCATTTT. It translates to CASSAQGQDQPQHF.

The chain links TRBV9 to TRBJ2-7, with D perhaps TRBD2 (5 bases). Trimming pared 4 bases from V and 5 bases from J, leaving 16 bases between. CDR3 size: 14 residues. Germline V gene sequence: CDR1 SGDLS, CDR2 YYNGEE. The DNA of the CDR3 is TGTGCCAGCAGCCAGTCCGGAGGCTCTAACGAGCAGTACTTC. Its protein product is CASSQSGGSNEQYF.

CDR3 region: CASSFKRTLQETQYF. DNA for the CDR3: TGTGCCAGCAGCTTTAAGCGGACGTTACAAGAGACCCAGTACTTC. The chain combines TRBV7-8 with TRBJ2-5; TRBD2 is a possible D gene (5 bases). V lost 3 bases to trimming and J lost 2 bases, with 13 bases between them. Per the germline V gene, CDR1 is SGHVS and CDR2 is FQNEAQ. The CDR3 has 15 amino acids.

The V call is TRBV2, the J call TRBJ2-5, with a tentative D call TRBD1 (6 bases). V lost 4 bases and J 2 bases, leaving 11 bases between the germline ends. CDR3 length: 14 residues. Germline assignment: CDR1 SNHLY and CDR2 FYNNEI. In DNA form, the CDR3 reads TGTGCCAGCAGTGGAGGACAGCCTCAAGAGACCCAGTACTTC. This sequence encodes CASSGGQPQETQYF.

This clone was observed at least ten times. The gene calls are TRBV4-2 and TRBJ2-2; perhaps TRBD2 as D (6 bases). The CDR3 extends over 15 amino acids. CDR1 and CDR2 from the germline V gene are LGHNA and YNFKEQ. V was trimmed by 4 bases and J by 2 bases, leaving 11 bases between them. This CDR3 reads CASSPGTVNTGELFF. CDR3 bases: TGTGCCAGCAGCCCCGGGACTGTTAACACCGGGGAGCTGTTTTTT.

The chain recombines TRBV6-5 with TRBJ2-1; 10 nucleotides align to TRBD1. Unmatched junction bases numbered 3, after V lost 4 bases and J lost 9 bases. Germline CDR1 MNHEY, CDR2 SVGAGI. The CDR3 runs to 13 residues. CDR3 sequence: CASSSGQGLEQFF. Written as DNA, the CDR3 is TGTGCCAGCAGTTCGGGACAGGGGCTTGAGCAGTTCTTC.